The 3 T cell receptor beta chains presented below share a single source sample, sequenced in a study of blood T cell repertoires in COVID-19. The data were produced by immunoSEQ multiplex PCR, yet TCRdb's version contains in-frame clones alone and is incomplete. The sample has 55,000 to 70,000 clones; 80% to 90% are singletons. Sequencing was carried out using peripheral blood. The receptor set was obtained from a man at least 80 years old with acute or convalescent COVID-19.

The V call is TRBV2, the J call TRBJ2-6, with TRBD2 matching 7 bases. The germline V gene encodes CDR1 SNHLY and CDR2 FYNNEI. The length of the CDR3 is 15 residues. The J segment lost 4 bases and the V segment lost 6 bases, leaving 6 bases of the junction unmatched. CDR3 residues: CASRELASGANVLTF. The CDR3 bases are TGTGCCAGCAGAGAACTAGCGTCGGGGGCCAACGTCCTGACTTTC.

This clone appeared once. The chain combines TRBV11-2 with TRBJ2-3, with 7 positions matching TRBD1. V lost 6 bases to trimming and J lost 3 bases; unmatched junction nucleotides: 12. The germline V gene has CDR1 SGHAT and CDR2 FQNNGV. The CDR3 spans 16 residues. The CDR3 loop is CASRKGATGATDTQYF. CDR3 DNA: TGTGCCAGCAGGAAGGGGGCTACCGGCGCGACAGATACGCAGTATTTT.

This clone has just one count. The chain couples TRBV5-4 to TRBJ1-2, with no clear D. The CDR3 extends over 14 amino acids. Germline CDR1 SGHNT, CDR2 YYREEE (reference sequence). The germline V and J ends were trimmed by 4 bases and 1 base, with 11 bases remaining between them. The CDR3 sequence is CASSRGARNYGYTF. The CDR3 coding sequence is TGTGCCAGCAGCCGGGGAGCCCGTAACTATGGCTACACCTTC.